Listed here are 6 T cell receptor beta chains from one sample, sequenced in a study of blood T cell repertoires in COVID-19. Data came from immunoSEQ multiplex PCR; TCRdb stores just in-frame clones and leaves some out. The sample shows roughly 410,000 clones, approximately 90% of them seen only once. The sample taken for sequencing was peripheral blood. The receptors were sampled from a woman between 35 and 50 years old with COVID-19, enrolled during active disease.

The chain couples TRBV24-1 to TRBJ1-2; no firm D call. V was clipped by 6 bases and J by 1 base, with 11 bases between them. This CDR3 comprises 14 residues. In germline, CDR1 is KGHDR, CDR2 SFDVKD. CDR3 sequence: CATSPGVFNYGYTF. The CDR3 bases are TGTGCCACCAGTCCCGGTGTTTTTAACTATGGCTACACCTTC.

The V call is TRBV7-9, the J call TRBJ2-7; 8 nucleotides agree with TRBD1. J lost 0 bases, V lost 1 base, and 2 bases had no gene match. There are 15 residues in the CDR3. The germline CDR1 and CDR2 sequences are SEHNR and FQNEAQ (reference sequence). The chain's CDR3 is CASSLGQGPSYEQYF. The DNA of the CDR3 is TGTGCCAGCAGCTTAGGACAGGGGCCCTCCTACGAGCAGTACTTC. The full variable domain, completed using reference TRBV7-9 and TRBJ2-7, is DTGVSQNPRHKITKRGQNVTFRCDPISEHNRLYWYRQTLGQGPEFLTYFQNEAQLEKSRLLSDRFSAERPKGSFSTLEIQRTEQGDSAMYLCASSLGQGPSYEQYFGPGTRLTVT.

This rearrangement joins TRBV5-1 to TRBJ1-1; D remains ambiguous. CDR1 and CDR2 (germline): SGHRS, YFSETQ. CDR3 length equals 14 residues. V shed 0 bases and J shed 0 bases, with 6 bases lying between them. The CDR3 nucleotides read TGCGCCAGCAGCTTGGCGGAGGTGAACACTGAAGCTTTCTTT. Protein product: CASSLAEVNTEAFF.

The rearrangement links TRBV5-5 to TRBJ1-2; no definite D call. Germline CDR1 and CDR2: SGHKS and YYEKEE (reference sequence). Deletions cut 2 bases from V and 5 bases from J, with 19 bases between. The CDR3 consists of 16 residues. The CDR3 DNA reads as TGTGCCAGCAGCTTTCGAGTACGGAGGGAGCATTATGGCTACACCTTC. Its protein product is CASSFRVRREHYGYTF.

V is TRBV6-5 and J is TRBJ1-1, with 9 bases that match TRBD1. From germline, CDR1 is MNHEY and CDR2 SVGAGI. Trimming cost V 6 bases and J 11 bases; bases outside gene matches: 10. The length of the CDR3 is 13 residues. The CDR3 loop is CASSRQGVGMAFF. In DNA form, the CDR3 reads TGTGCCAGCAGCCGACAGGGGGTAGGAATGGCTTTCTTT.

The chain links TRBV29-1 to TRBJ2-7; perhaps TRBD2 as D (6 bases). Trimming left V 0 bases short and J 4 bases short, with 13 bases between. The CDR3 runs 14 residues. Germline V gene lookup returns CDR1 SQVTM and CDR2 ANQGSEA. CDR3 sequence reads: CSVEDSSGLYEQYF. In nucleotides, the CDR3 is TGCAGCGTTGAAGACAGTAGCGGCCTTTACGAGCAGTACTTC.